The sequence of this TCR beta chain was determined in a study of blood T cell repertoires in COVID-19. Overall study context: T cells, B-cell-depleted T cells, or PBMCs supplied cDNA or gDNA.

The assay was immunoSEQ multiplex PCR, and TCRdb's table has in-frame clones only and misses some. This sample has approximately 96,000 clones; about 90% occur once, and the top ten carry 4% to 4.5%. The CDR3 extends over 14 amino acids. With 7 bases removed from V and 1 base from J, the gap between germline ends came to 12 bases. V and J are TRBV5-3 and TRBJ1-3; the D is unclear. TRBV5-3 is an open reading frame whose function is uncertain. This receptor was identified in a human donor with COVID-19, enrolled during active disease. The donor label of this sample is uncertain. The sequenced sample was peripheral blood. The CDR3 is CAREHGESGNTIYF. The CDR3 nucleotides read TGTGCCAGAGAACACGGGGAATCTGGAAACACCATATATTTT.